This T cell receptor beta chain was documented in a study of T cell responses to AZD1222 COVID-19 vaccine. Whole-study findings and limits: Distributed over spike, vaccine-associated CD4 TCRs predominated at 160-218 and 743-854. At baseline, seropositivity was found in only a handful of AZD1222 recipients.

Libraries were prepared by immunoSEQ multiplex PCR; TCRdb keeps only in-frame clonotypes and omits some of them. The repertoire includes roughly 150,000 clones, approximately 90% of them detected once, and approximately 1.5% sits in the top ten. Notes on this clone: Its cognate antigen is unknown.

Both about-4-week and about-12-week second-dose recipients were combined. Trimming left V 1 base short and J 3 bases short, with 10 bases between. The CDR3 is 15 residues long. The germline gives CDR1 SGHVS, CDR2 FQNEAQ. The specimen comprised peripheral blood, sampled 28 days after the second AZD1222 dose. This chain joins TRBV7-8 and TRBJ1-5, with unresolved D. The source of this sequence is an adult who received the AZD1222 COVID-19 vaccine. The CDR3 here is CASSLGRMNNQPQHF. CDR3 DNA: TGTGCCAGCAGCTTAGGTAGGATGAACAATCAGCCCCAGCATTTT.